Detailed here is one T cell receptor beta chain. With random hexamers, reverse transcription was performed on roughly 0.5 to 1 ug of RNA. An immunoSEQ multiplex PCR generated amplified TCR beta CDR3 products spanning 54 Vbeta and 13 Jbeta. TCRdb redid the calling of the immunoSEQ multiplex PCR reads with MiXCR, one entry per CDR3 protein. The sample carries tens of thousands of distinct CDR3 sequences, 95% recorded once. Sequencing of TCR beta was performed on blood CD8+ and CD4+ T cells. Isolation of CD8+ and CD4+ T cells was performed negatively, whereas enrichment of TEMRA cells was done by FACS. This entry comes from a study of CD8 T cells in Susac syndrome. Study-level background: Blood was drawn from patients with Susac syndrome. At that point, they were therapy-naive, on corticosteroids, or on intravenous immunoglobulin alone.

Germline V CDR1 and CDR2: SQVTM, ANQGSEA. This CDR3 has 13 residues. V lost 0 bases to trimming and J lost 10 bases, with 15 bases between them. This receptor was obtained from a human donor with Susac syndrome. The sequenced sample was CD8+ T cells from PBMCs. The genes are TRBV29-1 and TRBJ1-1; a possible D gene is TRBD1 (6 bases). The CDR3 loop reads CSVEDLGAAVAFF. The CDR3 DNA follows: TGCAGCGTTGAAGATTTGGGGGCTGCGGTAGCTTTCTTT.